These 16 T cell receptor beta chains were all obtained from the same sample, sequenced in a study of blood T cell repertoires in COVID-19. TCRdb keeps only in-frame clones here, not all; method: immunoSEQ multiplex PCR. The sample has 650,000 to 800,000 clones; just under 90% are singletons. Sequenced: peripheral blood. The receptors were gathered from a woman between 18 and 29 years old with acute or convalescent COVID-19.

This chain joins TRBV12-3 or TRBV12-4 and TRBJ1-2; D not certain. This CDR3 comprises 12 residues. The V end was cut by 6 bases, the J end by 6 bases, with 11 bases between. The CDR3 DNA reads TGTGCCAGCAGCCCGGGAGGGAATGGCTACACCTTC. Amino acids: CASSPGGNGYTF.

J is TRBJ1-2 and V is TRBV30; D gene ambiguous. This CDR3 region has 13 residues. Trimming cost V 7 bases and J 10 bases, with 22 bases left between them. Per the germline V gene, CDR1 is GTSNPN and CDR2 is SVGIG (reference sequence). This CDR3 reads CASTLFSKNDYTF. DNA for the CDR3: TGTGCCTCGACACTTTTCTCCAAGAATGACTACACCTTC.

V is TRBV6-5 and J is TRBJ1-2, with TRBD1 identical over 9 bases. Looked up from germline, CDR1 is MNHEY and CDR2 is SVGAGI. The CDR3 extends over 14 amino acids. V was clipped by 11 bases and J by 4 bases; unmatched bases: 11. CDR3 amino acids: CAGTQGAQGYGYTF. In DNA, the CDR3 is TGTGCCGGTACACAGGGGGCGCAGGGCTATGGCTACACCTTC.

The chain couples TRBV5-1 to TRBJ1-1; 8 bases fit TRBD1. This CDR3 contains 17 residues. Germline V gene sequence: CDR1 SGHRS, CDR2 YFSETQ. The V gene end was trimmed by 2 bases and the J gene end by 2 bases; junction bases not matched to a gene: 11. CDR3 nucleotides: TGCGCCAGCAGCTTTCAGGGGGCATCTCGGCGAAACACTGAAGCTTTCTTT. Translating gives CASSFQGASRRNTEAFF.

The gene calls are TRBV12-5 and TRBJ2-7, with D tentatively TRBD1 (5 bases). V lost 2 bases and J lost 2, with 7 bases in between. The CDR3 runs 13 residues. CDR1 and CDR2 from the germline V gene are LGHNT and FRNRAP. The CDR3 is CASGLWGPYEQYF. The CDR3 DNA follows: TGTGCTAGTGGTTTGTGGGGCCCCTACGAGCAGTACTTC.

This chain joins TRBV27 and TRBJ2-1, with 8 positions matching TRBD2. This CDR3 region has 16 residues. With 2 bases clipped from V and 5 bases from J, the junction kept 8 bases outside the gene matches. Looked up from germline, CDR1 is MNHEY and CDR2 is SMNVEV (reference sequence). The CDR3 loop is CASSLLERGINNEQFF. CDR3 nucleotides: TGTGCCAGCAGTTTACTTGAGCGGGGGATCAACAATGAGCAGTTCTTC.

The chain links TRBV11-2 to TRBJ1-2; no definite D call. With 5 bases removed from V and 0 bases from J, the gap between germline ends came to 19 bases. Germline lookup yields CDR1 SGHAT and CDR2 FQNNGV. The CDR3 has 17 amino acids. CDR3 coding DNA: TGTGCCAGCAGCGAAGAGGGCAGAGGGCACCCTAACTATGGCTACACCTTC. Translation: CASSEEGRGHPNYGYTF.

V is TRBV29-1 and J is TRBJ1-5, with D maybe TRBD1 (5 bases). The CDR3 consists of 16 residues. Germline loops: CDR1 SQVTM, CDR2 ANQGSEA. The V end lost 3 bases, the J end lost 1 base, and 16 bases lay between the germline ends. This CDR3 reads CSVEQGAQGSNQPQHF. DNA of the CDR3: TGCAGCGTTGAGCAAGGGGCCCAGGGAAGCAATCAGCCCCAGCATTTT. Full variable domain (missing parts from reference TRBV29-1 and TRBJ1-5): SAVISQKPSRDICQRGTSLTIQCQVDSQVTMMFWYRQQPGQSLTLIATANQGSEATYESGFVIDKFPISRPNLTFSTLTVSNMSPEDSSIYLCSVEQGAQGSNQPQHFGDGTRLSIL.

This chain joins TRBV27 and TRBJ1-2; D may be TRBD1 (6 bases). The CDR3 spans 15 residues. Germline CDR1 MNHEY, CDR2 SMNVEV (reference sequence). V lost 1 base, J lost 6 bases, and 15 bases lay in between. This chain's CDR3 is CASSLLAGVLNGYTF. CDR3 DNA sequence: TGTGCCAGCAGTTTATTGGCAGGGGTTTTGAATGGCTACACCTTC.

The genes are TRBV5-6 and TRBJ1-2; possibly TRBD1 for D (6 bases). The length of the CDR3 is 14 residues. Trimming shortened V by 2 bases and J by 2 bases, and 10 bases separated the two germline ends. Germline CDR1 is SGHDT and CDR2 is YYEEEE. This CDR3 is CASSFGGANYGYTF. The DNA of the CDR3 is TGTGCCAGCAGCTTTGGGGGGGCGAACTATGGCTACACCTTC.

This sequence joins TRBV11-2 and TRBJ1-2, with D maybe TRBD1 (6 bases). The CDR3 extends over 14 amino acids. Germline V gives CDR1 SGHAT, CDR2 FQNNGV. Trimming stripped 5 bases from V and 4 bases from J, with 14 bases between. The CDR3 protein is CASSKLDRLYGYTF. CDR3 sequence (DNA): TGTGCCAGCAGCAAACTAGACAGGCTCTATGGCTACACCTTC.

The chain uses TRBV2 and TRBJ1-6, with D unclear. The CDR3 runs to 14 residues. Between the trimmed V and J ends, which lost 7 bases and 7 bases, there was a span of 14 bases. From germline, CDR1 is SNHLY and CDR2 FYNNEI. For the CDR3, the DNA is TGTGCCAGCACCCCCGCATCGGGAAATTCACCCCTCCACTTT. Translated, it gives CASTPASGNSPLHF.

The gene calls are TRBV3-1 (or the pseudogene TRBV3-2) and TRBJ1-1; D is uncertain. Per the germline V gene, CDR1 is LGHDT and CDR2 is YNNKEL (reference sequence). Trimming pared 5 bases from V and 11 bases from J, leaving 12 bases between. The CDR3 has 11 residues. The DNA for the CDR3 is TGTGCCAGCAGCGTTTCTTATGTGGCTTTCTTT. This encodes CASSVSYVAFF.

Worth noting for this clone: The same CDR3 also results from other DNA sequences found in this sample. The chain couples TRBV4-3 to TRBJ2-3, with 12 bases identical to TRBD2. The CDR3 is made up of 16 amino acids. V was clipped by 0 bases and J by 5 bases; unmatched bases: 3. Germline V gives CDR1 LGHNA, CDR2 YSLEER. In nucleotides, the CDR3 is TGCGCCAGCAGCCAAGACCTAGCGGGGGGGGTAGATACGCAGTATTTT. This sequence encodes CASSQDLAGGVDTQYF.

The gene calls are TRBV12-3 or TRBV12-4 and TRBJ1-5, with D unclear. This CDR3 is 13 amino acids long. V lost 3 bases, J lost 0 bases, and 3 bases lay in between. The DNA for the CDR3 is TGTGCCAGCAGTTTCCTTAGCAATCAGCCCCAGCATTTT. Its translation: CASSFLSNQPQHF.

V and J are TRBV2 and TRBJ2-3, with D perhaps matching TRBD1 (5 bases). The germline V and J ends were trimmed by 4 bases and 3 bases, with 8 bases remaining between them. CDR1 is SNHLY, CDR2 FYNNEI, per germline. The length of the CDR3 is 13 residues. In DNA, the CDR3 is TGTGCCAGCAGTGTGCAGGGAACAGATACGCAGTATTTT. Protein sequence: CASSVQGTDTQYF. Full variable domain (missing parts from reference TRBV2 and TRBJ2-3): EPEVTQTPSHQVTQMGQEVILRCVPISNHLYFYWYRQILGQKVEFLVSFYNNEISEKSEIFDDQFSVERPDGSNFTLKIRSTKLEDSAMYFCASSVQGTDTQYFGPGTRLTVL.